These 3 T cell receptor beta chains share one sample of origin, sequenced in a study of identical twins. TCRdb passed the 5' RACE reads through MiXCR, listing each CDR3 protein once. The sample lists approximately 600,000 distinct CDR3 sequences; approximately 9.6% were seen once. These sequences were also reported in another study, on yellow fever vaccine responses in identical twins.

Sequenced material: PBMCs. The origin of the receptors is a woman aged 18-29 years in good health.

In its sample, this clonotype was seen many times. The rearrangement links TRBV12-3 or TRBV12-4 to TRBJ2-7; D is possibly TRBD1 or TRBD2 (5 bases each). The CDR3 is 13 amino acids. V was cut by 7 bases and J by 3 bases, with 13 bases left in between. CDR3 DNA sequence: TGTGCCAGCACCCAGGGACGGCTCTACGAGCAGTACTTC. Encoded protein: CASTQGRLYEQYF.

This clonotype was observed many times. The J gene is TRBJ2-2, the V gene TRBV5-1; D tentatively reads TRBD1 or TRBD2 (6 bases each). CDR1 is SGHRS, CDR2 YFSETQ, per germline. This CDR3 region has 15 residues. V lost 7 bases to trimming and J lost 4 bases, with 17 bases between them. The CDR3 spells CASGGLKGATGELFF. The CDR3 nucleotides are TGCGCCAGCGGGGGGCTAAAGGGAGCCACCGGGGAGCTGTTTTTT.

This clonotype was seen at least ten times. The CDR3 nucleotides read TGTGCCAGCAGCATACGGGACAGGCTCTACGAGCAGTACTTC. It yields the protein CASSIRDRLYEQYF. V is TRBV3-1 and J is TRBJ2-7, with 8 bases identical to TRBD1. Germline CDR1 and CDR2: LGHDT and YNNKEL (reference sequence). This CDR3 is 14 amino acids long. Trimming removed 5 bases from V and 3 bases from J; junction bases left unmatched: 6.